These T cell receptor beta chains were read from a single sample in a study of cytomegalovirus exposure and HLA in healthy donors. Method: immunoSEQ multiplex PCR; TCRdb's copy keeps in-frame clones and lacks some. This sample carries about 190,000 clones, over 80% of them seen once, and the ten largest clones take over 1%. Material: PBMCs. Receptors originate from a man aged 25-45 years in good health and CMV-seronegative. The CDR3 runs from the conserved cysteine through the conserved F or W. Each record gives: clone size, V gene, D gene, J gene, CDR3 DNA, CDR3 protein. D genes are given only for firm matches. Where a row states a size, it is once, few, many or the class of an expanded clone; other rows omit it.

clone size: NA
V gene: TRBV2
D gene: TRBD1
J gene: TRBJ1-2
CDR3 DNA: TGTGCCAGCCGATCCGGGACAGGGGCTAACTATGGCTACACCTTC
CDR3 protein: CASRSGTGANYGYTF

clone size: NA
V gene: TRBV7-9
D gene: NA
J gene: TRBJ1-2
CDR3 DNA: TGTGCCAGCAGCTTAGGATCAGGCGGCTACACCTTC
CDR3 protein: CASSLGSGGYTF

clone size: NA
V gene: TRBV30
D gene: TRBD2
J gene: TRBJ2-6
CDR3 DNA: TGTGCCTGGAGTCCCGGGGGGACTGGGGCCAACGTCCTGACTTTC
CDR3 protein: CAWSPGGTGANVLTF

clone size: once
V gene: TRBV28
D gene: NA
J gene: TRBJ2-2
CDR3 DNA: TGTGCCAGCAGGGACCGACAGCTCAACACCGGGGAGCTGTTTTTT
CDR3 protein: CASRDRQLNTGELFF

clone size: once
V gene: TRBV4-2
D gene: NA
J gene: TRBJ2-2
CDR3 DNA: TGTGCCAGCAGCCCCCCTTACGCAGAGAACACCGGGGAGCTGTTTTTT
CDR3 protein: CASSPPYAENTGELFF

clone size: NA
V gene: TRBV4-2
D gene: TRBD1
J gene: TRBJ2-1
CDR3 DNA: TGTGCCAGCAGCCAAGGGACAGGGGCCGCCTACAATGAGCAGTTCTTC
CDR3 protein: CASSQGTGAAYNEQFF

clone size: NA
V gene: TRBV2
D gene: TRBD1
J gene: TRBJ2-7
CDR3 DNA: TGTGCCAGCAGCTTCTCGACAGGGGCGATCGAGCAGTACTTC
CDR3 protein: CASSFSTGAIEQYF

clone size: NA
V gene: TRBV5-1
D gene: TRBD2
J gene: TRBJ2-1
CDR3 DNA: TGCGCCAGCAGCTTGGAAGCGGGGGGGCGCAACAATGAGCAGTTCTTC
CDR3 protein: CASSLEAGGRNNEQFF

clone size: NA
V gene: TRBV5-5
D gene: TRBD2
J gene: TRBJ2-4
CDR3 DNA: TGTGCCAGCAGCTTGTACCGAGCGGGGTTCTTTGAAAACATTCAGTACTTC
CDR3 protein: CASSLYRAGFFENIQYF

clone size: few
V gene: TRBV6-5
D gene: NA
J gene: TRBJ1-3
CDR3 DNA: TGTGCCAGCAGTTCCCAACGCCCCTCGGTCTCCATATATTTT
CDR3 protein: CASSSQRPSVSIYF

clone size: NA
V gene: TRBV7-2
D gene: TRBD1
J gene: TRBJ1-4
CDR3 DNA: TGTGCCAGCAGCTTAACAGGGGGCGTTAATGAAAAACTGTTTTTT
CDR3 protein: CASSLTGGVNEKLFF

clone size: NA
V gene: TRBV2
D gene: NA
J gene: TRBJ2-1
CDR3 DNA: TGTGCCAGCGAAACTGGTAGCAATGAGCAGTTCTTC
CDR3 protein: CASETGSNEQFF

clone size: NA
V gene: TRBV19
D gene: NA
J gene: TRBJ1-2
CDR3 DNA: TGTGCCAGTAGTATAGCCGTGGCGGCAAACTATGGCTACACCTTC
CDR3 protein: CASSIAVAANYGYTF

clone size: NA
V gene: TRBV20-1
D gene: NA
J gene: TRBJ2-3
CDR3 DNA: TGCAGTGCGAAGACAACAGATACACAGTATTTT
CDR3 protein: CSAKTTDTQYF

clone size: NA
V gene: TRBV30
D gene: NA
J gene: TRBJ2-7
CDR3 DNA: TGTGCCTGGAGTGGCGGGGTCTCTCCCTACGAGCAGTACTTC
CDR3 protein: CAWSGGVSPYEQYF

clone size: NA
V gene: TRBV18
D gene: NA
J gene: TRBJ1-2
CDR3 DNA: TGTGCCAGCTCACCACTCGGGGGGAACTATGGCTACACCTTC
CDR3 protein: CASSPLGGNYGYTF

clone size: NA
V gene: TRBV2
D gene: TRBD1
J gene: TRBJ2-5
CDR3 DNA: TGTGCCAGCAGTGAAGCGCTTTGGGACAGGGTTCGCGAGACCCAGTACTTC
CDR3 protein: CASSEALWDRVRETQYF

clone size: NA
V gene: TRBV7-8
D gene: NA
J gene: TRBJ1-1
CDR3 DNA: TGTGCCAGCAGCTTAACAGGGAGTCGATGGAGTACTGAAGCTTTCTTT
CDR3 protein: CASSLTGSRWSTEAFF

clone size: NA
V gene: TRBV7-9
D gene: NA
J gene: TRBJ2-1
CDR3 DNA: TGTGCCAGCAGCTTAGACTCCAATGAGCAGTTCTTC
CDR3 protein: CASSLDSNEQFF

clone size: few
V gene: TRBV14
D gene: NA
J gene: TRBJ2-7
CDR3 DNA: TGTGCCAGCAGCCAAGAACCCCGTCGAGGTGGCTCCTACGAGCAGTACTTC
CDR3 protein: CASSQEPRRGGSYEQYF

clone size: NA
V gene: TRBV7-2
D gene: TRBD1
J gene: TRBJ1-5
CDR3 DNA: TGTGCCAGCAGCCGTCAGGGGGGCAATCAGCCCCAGCATTTT
CDR3 protein: CASSRQGGNQPQHF

clone size: NA
V gene: TRBV18
D gene: NA
J gene: TRBJ2-5
CDR3 DNA: TGTGCCAGCTCACGTAATCCAGTCATCGGGCAAGAGACCCAGTACTTC
CDR3 protein: CASSRNPVIGQETQYF

clone size: NA
V gene: TRBV5-1
D gene: NA
J gene: TRBJ1-2
CDR3 DNA: TGCGCCAGCAGCTCGGGGGGGACGGGAGGCTACACCTTC
CDR3 protein: CASSSGGTGGYTF

clone size: once
V gene: TRBV28
D gene: TRBD2
J gene: TRBJ2-3
CDR3 DNA: TGTGCCAGCAGTTCTCCGACCGGGCGGGAGGAGGCAGATACGCAGTATTTT
CDR3 protein: CASSSPTGREEADTQYF

clone size: NA
V gene: TRBV19
D gene: TRBD1
J gene: TRBJ1-2
CDR3 DNA: TGTGCCAGTAGTATAGAAACGGGACAGGGGAACTATGGCTACACCTTC
CDR3 protein: CASSIETGQGNYGYTF

clone size: NA
V gene: TRBV2
D gene: NA
J gene: TRBJ1-2
CDR3 DNA: TGTGCCAGCAGTGGCGGGAGTACTAACTATGGCTACACCTTC
CDR3 protein: CASSGGSTNYGYTF

clone size: NA
V gene: TRBV28
D gene: NA
J gene: TRBJ2-5
CDR3 DNA: TGTGCCAGCAGTTCCTTACAGGAGGGCGAGACCCAGTACTTC
CDR3 protein: CASSSLQEGETQYF

clone size: NA
V gene: TRBV14
D gene: NA
J gene: TRBJ1-1
CDR3 DNA: TGTGCCAGCAGCCAAGCGAGGGGAGGGACTGAAGCTTTCTTT
CDR3 protein: CASSQARGGTEAFF

clone size: NA
V gene: TRBV27
D gene: NA
J gene: TRBJ1-1
CDR3 DNA: TGTGCCAGCAGCCCTGGGAGCCCGAGGAGGACTGAAGCTTTCTTT
CDR3 protein: CASSPGSPRRTEAFF

clone size: NA
V gene: TRBV10-3
D gene: NA
J gene: TRBJ2-1
CDR3 DNA: TGTGCCATCTCCCGGGGTGGGCAGGGGAGTAGCGAGACTCCTGGAAATGAGCAGTTCTTC
CDR3 protein: CAISRGGQGSSETPGNEQFF

clone size: NA
V gene: TRBV5-6
D gene: TRBD2
J gene: TRBJ2-1
CDR3 DNA: TGTGCCAGCAGGGTCCGGGGGGGCACCTACAATGAGCAGTTCTTC
CDR3 protein: CASRVRGGTYNEQFF

clone size: NA
V gene: TRBV7-2
D gene: NA
J gene: TRBJ2-7
CDR3 DNA: TGTGCCAGCAGGTTCGATAGAGACGAGCAGTACTTC
CDR3 protein: CASRFDRDEQYF

clone size: few
V gene: TRBV7-8
D gene: NA
J gene: TRBJ1-2
CDR3 DNA: TGTGCCTTAAGACAGGATAGCAGGGCGGTGTCCGGCTACACCTTC
CDR3 protein: CALRQDSRAVSGYTF

clone size: few
V gene: TRBV19
D gene: TRBD1
J gene: TRBJ1-5
CDR3 DNA: TGTGCCAGTACAGCCTCCAGGGGGCAAAAGCAGCCCCAGCATTTT
CDR3 protein: CASTASRGQKQPQHF

clone size: NA
V gene: TRBV7-9
D gene: TRBD1
J gene: TRBJ1-5
CDR3 DNA: TGTGCCAGCAGCTTAGCGGAGTCTGTTGCGGACAGGGTAAATCAGCCCCAGCATTTT
CDR3 protein: CASSLAESVADRVNQPQHF

clone size: NA
V gene: TRBV5-1
D gene: NA
J gene: TRBJ2-2
CDR3 DNA: TGCGCCAGCAGCCTAGACCCTCAGGGATCAAACACCGGGGAGCTGTTTTTT
CDR3 protein: CASSLDPQGSNTGELFF

clone size: few
V gene: TRBV5-4
D gene: TRBD1
J gene: TRBJ2-7
CDR3 DNA: TGTGCCAGCAGCTTGGCCGGGACAGGACCCTACGAGCAGTACTTC
CDR3 protein: CASSLAGTGPYEQYF

clone size: NA
V gene: TRBV28
D gene: TRBD1
J gene: TRBJ2-7
CDR3 DNA: TGTGCCAGCCTTAGTGGGACAGGGGTCTACGAGCAGTACTTC
CDR3 protein: CASLSGTGVYEQYF

clone size: NA
V gene: TRBV19
D gene: TRBD2
J gene: TRBJ2-1
CDR3 DNA: TGTGCCAGTAGTCCCCGACTAGCGGGAGCGATGAATGAGCAGTTCTTC
CDR3 protein: CASSPRLAGAMNEQFF

clone size: NA
V gene: TRBV28
D gene: TRBD1
J gene: TRBJ2-7
CDR3 DNA: TGTGCCAGCAGTCCACACAGGGGTTACTACGAGCAGTACTTC
CDR3 protein: CASSPHRGYYEQYF

clone size: NA
V gene: TRBV5-5
D gene: TRBD2
J gene: TRBJ2-1
CDR3 DNA: TGTGCCAGCAGCCTCCGGGGGAGGGTCCTGTTCTTC
CDR3 protein: CASSLRGRVLFF